Included here is one TCR beta chain sequence, with context. The antigen remains unidentified. This entry comes from a study of T cell repertoires in cytomegalovirus infection. Study-level results: Dominating the ex vivo response were TCR beta clonotypes that were CMV-specific and HLA-C-restricted. The study identified carriers of CMV plus the relevant HLA from cumulative public TCR beta family frequency.

In TCRdb, the reads were re-called with MiXCR into one record per CDR3 protein. The data show some 680,000 distinct CDR3 sequences, 35% to 40% seen once. Germline CDR1 and CDR2: SGHTA and FQGNSA. CDR3 size: 19 residues. Trimming cost V 1 base and J 0 bases; bases outside gene matches: 12. Sequencing was performed on PBMCs. This chain connects TRBV7-2 to TRBJ2-1; TRBD2 matches at 7 bases. This sequence originates from a human donor in good health (CMV status not recorded). Some clones in this sample may be carry-over from other donors' samples. The CDR3 loop is CASSLVPAGRALSYNEQFF. CDR3 nucleotide sequence: TGTGCCAGCAGCTTAGTACCAGCGGGGAGGGCCCTCTCCTACAATGAGCAGTTCTTC.